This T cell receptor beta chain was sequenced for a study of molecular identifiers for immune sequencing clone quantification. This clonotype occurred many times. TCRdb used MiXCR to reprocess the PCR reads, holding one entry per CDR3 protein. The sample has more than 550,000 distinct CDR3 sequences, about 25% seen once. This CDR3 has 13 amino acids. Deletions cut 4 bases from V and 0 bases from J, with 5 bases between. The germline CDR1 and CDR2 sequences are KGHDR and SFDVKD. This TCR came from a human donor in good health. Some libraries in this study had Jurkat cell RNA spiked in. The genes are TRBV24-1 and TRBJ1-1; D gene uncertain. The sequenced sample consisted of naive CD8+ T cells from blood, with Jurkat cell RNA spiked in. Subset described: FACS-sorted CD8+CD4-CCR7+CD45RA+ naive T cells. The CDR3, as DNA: TGTGCCACCAGTGACTCGATGAACACTGAAGCTTTCTTT. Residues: CATSDSMNTEAFF.